Relative to its sample, the clone carrying this T cell receptor (beta chain) is medium-sized (0.01 to 0.1%). Its target is not known. The CDR3 runs to 16 residues. V lost 1 base to trimming and J lost 6 bases, with 16 bases between them. CDR1 is SGHVS and CDR2 is FNYEAQ in the germline V gene. Findings and caveats of the study: Tumor memory CD4+ T cell TCR gene usage clustered with blood and lymph node memory CD4+ cells and lymph node naive CD4+ cells. Larger-cohort validation covered only one TCR beta V-J rearrangement. Tumor Tregs overlapped most with tumor, then blood, naive CD4+ cells.

After constant-region reverse-primer amplification, full-length variable regions underwent semi-nested PCR with Nested Universal Primer A. TCRdb processed the 5' RACE reads anew with MiXCR; each CDR3 protein has one entry. This sample has about 7,200 distinct CDR3 sequences, with around 37% found just once. The rearrangement joins TRBV7-6 to TRBJ2-1; a possible D gene is TRBD2 (5 bases). The receptor's source is a female donor with breast cancer. The source material was memory CD4+ T cells sorted from blood. Sample subset: memory CD4+ T cells, CD4+CD45RO+CD25-. The CDR3 DNA follows: TGTGCCAGCAGCTTAGTTTCGGGGTTAGGTGGCAATGAGCAGTTCTTC. Its protein is CASSLVSGLGGNEQFF. The full variable domain, in which reference TRBV7-6 and TRBJ2-1 provide the parts outside the CDR3, is GAGVSQSPRYKVTKRGQDVALRCDPISGHVSLYWYRQALGQGPEFLTYFNYEAQQDKSGLPNDRFSAERPEGSISTLTIQRTEQRDSAMYRCASSLVSGLGGNEQFFGPGTRLTVL.